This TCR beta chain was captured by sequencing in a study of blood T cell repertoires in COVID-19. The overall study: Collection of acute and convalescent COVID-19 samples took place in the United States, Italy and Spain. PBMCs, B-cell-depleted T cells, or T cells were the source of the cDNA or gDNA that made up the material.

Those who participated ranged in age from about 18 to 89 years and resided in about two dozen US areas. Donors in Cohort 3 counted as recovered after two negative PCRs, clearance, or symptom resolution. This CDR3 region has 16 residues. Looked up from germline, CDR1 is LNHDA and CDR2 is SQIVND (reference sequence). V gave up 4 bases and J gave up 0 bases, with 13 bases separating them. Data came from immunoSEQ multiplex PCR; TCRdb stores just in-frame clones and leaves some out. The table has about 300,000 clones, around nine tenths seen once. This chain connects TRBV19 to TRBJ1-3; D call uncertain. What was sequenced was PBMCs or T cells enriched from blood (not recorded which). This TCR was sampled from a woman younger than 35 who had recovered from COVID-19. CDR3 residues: CASSNDYTGSGNTIYF. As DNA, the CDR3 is TGTGCCAGTAGTAACGACTATACCGGCTCTGGAAACACCATATATTTT.